The 8 T cell receptor beta chains in this list originate from one sample, sequenced in a study of CD8 T cells in ankylosing spondylitis. These receptors' targets are unknown. Regarding the study as a whole: A motif of eight or nine highly homologous TCR beta variants was seen as apparently characteristic of ankylosing spondylitis blood.

Using its own MiXCR run on the 5' RACE reads, TCRdb lists one record per CDR3 protein. There are 220,000 or so distinct CDR3 sequences in the sample; approximately 16% occur only once, and more than 40% lies in the top ten. The sample taken for sequencing was blood, either unsorted or a sorted T cell fraction (not recorded which). These receptor sequences come from a male donor with ankylosing spondylitis.

Here the CDR3 reads CASSYTTSGGMFNEQFF. The CDR3 region has the DNA TGTGCCAGCAGCTACACGACTAGCGGGGGGATGTTCAATGAGCAGTTCTTC. This chain connects TRBV7-8 to TRBJ2-1, with 13 bases fitting TRBD2. The CDR3 spans 17 residues. V lost 4 bases and J lost 6; bases outside the gene matches: 9. CDR1 is SGHVS, CDR2 FQNEAQ, per germline.

This clonotype was counted a few times. The chain couples TRBV3-1 to TRBJ2-3; D might be TRBD1 (6 bases). The V gene lost 0 bases and the J gene lost 3 bases, with 7 bases spanning the gap. Germline values: CDR1 LGHDT, CDR2 YNNKEL (reference sequence). The CDR3 has 14 residues. Here the CDR3 DNA reads TGTGCCAGCAGCCAAGACAGGGGAACAGATACGCAGTATTTT. It codes for CASSQDRGTDTQYF.

V usage is TRBV29-1 and J usage is TRBJ1-2; D remains unclear. Per the germline V gene, CDR1 is SQVTM and CDR2 is ANQGSEA. CDR3 length: 13 amino acids. V was pared by 3 bases and J by 5 bases, with 13 bases between. CDR3 coding DNA: TGCAGCGTTGAGGCGCTAGTTGGGTATGGCTACACCTTC. This sequence encodes CSVEALVGYGYTF.

The rearrangement links TRBV6-1 to TRBJ2-1; 11 bases map to TRBD2. CDR3 length equals 15 residues. Germline values: CDR1 MNHNS, CDR2 SASEGT. Unmatched junction bases numbered 10, after V lost 6 bases and J lost 9 bases. In DNA, the CDR3 is TGTGCCAGCAGAATAGCGGGAGGGCCCTCATCTGAGCAGTTCTTC. Residues: CASRIAGGPSSEQFF.

This clonotype appeared many times. This chain connects TRBV6-5 to TRBJ1-1; 7 bases fit TRBD1. V shed 2 bases, J shed 1 base, and the junction held 1 base outside the gene matches. This CDR3 comprises 14 residues. CDR1 is MNHEY and CDR2 is SVGAGI in the germline V gene. In nucleotides, the CDR3 is TGTGCCAGCAGTTACGGGACAGCGAACACTGAAGCTTTCTTT. Translated: CASSYGTANTEAFF.

This clonotype has at least ten counts. The CDR3 loop reads CASSLSGSFHEQYF. The DNA for the CDR3 is TGTGCCAGCAGTTTATCAGGAAGTTTCCACGAGCAGTACTTC. The chain combines TRBV27 with TRBJ2-7; no clear D. The CDR3 has 14 residues. Trimming pared 0 bases from V and 5 bases from J, leaving 11 bases between. The V gene's germline CDR1 is MNHEY and CDR2 SMNVEV (reference sequence).

The rearrangement uses TRBV4-1 and TRBJ1-2; 7 nucleotides match TRBD1. Trimming at V came to 2 bases and at J to 4 bases, leaving 4 bases not matched to a gene. The germline V gene encodes CDR1 MGHRA and CDR2 YSYEKL. CDR3 length equals 14 residues. This CDR3 reads CASSQRDSLYGYTF. The CDR3 DNA reads TGCGCCAGCAGCCAAAGGGACAGCCTCTATGGCTACACCTTC.

This clonotype appeared a few times. This sequence joins TRBV5-1 and TRBJ2-7, with 10 bases lining up with TRBD2. V shed 4 bases and J 1 base; nucleotides not matched to a gene: 5. The CDR3 has 15 residues. Germline V gene data show CDR1 as SGHRS and CDR2 as YFSETQ. The CDR3: CASSPGTSASYEQYF. CDR3 in DNA: TGCGCCAGCAGCCCCGGGACTAGCGCTTCCTACGAGCAGTACTTC.